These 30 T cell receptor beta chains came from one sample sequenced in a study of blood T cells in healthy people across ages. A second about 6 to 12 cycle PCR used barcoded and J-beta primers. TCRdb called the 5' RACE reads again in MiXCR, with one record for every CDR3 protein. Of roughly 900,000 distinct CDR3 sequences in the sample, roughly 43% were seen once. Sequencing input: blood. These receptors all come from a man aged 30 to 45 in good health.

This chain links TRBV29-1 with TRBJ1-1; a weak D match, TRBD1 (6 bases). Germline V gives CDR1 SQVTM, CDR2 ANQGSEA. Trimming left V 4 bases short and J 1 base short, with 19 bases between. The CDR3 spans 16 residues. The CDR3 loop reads CSVAWGQSRGNTEAFF. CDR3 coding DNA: TGCAGCGTTGCTTGGGGGCAGAGTCGAGGGAACACTGAAGCTTTCTTT.

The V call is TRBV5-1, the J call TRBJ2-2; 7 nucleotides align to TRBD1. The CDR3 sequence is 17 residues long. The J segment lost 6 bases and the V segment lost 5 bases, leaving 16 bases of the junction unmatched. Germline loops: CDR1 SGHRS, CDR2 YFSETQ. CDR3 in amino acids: CASSSGRDSFHAGELFF. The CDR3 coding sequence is TGCGCCAGCAGTTCGGGAAGGGACAGTTTCCACGCCGGGGAGCTGTTTTTT. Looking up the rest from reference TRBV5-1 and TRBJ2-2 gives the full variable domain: KAGVTQTPRYLIKTRGQQVTLSCSPISGHRSVSWYQQTPGQGLQFLFEYFSETQRNKGNFPGRFSGRQFSNSRSEMNVSTLELGDSALYLCASSSGRDSFHAGELFFGEGSRLTVL.

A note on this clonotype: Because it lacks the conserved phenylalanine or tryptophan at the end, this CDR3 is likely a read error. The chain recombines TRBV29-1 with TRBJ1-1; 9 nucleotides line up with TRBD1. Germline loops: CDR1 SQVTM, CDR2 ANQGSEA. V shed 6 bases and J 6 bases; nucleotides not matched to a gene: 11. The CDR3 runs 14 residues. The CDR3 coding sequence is TGCAGCGTAGGTGGGACAGGGCTTCCCGCTGAAGCTTTCCTT. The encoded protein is CSVGGTGLPAEAFL.

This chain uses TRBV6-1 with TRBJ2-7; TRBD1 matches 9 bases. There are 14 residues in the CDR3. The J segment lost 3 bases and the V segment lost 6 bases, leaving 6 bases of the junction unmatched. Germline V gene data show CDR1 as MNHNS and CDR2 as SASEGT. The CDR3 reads CASSPTDRGYEQYF. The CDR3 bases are TGTGCCAGCAGCCCGACGGACAGGGGCTACGAGCAGTACTTC.

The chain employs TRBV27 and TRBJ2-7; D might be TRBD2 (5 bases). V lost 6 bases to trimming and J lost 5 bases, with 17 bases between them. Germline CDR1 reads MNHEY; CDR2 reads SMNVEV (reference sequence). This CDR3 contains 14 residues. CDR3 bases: TGTGCCAGCAGCCTGCAGGAGCGGCCTAACGAGCAGTACTTC. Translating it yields CASSLQERPNEQYF.

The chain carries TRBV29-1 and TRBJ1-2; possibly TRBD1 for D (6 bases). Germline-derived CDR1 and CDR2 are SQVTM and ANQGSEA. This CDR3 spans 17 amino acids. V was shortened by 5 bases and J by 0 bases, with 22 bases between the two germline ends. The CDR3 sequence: CSVPTTEGEVTNYGYTF. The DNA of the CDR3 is TGCAGCGTTCCGACAACGGAGGGGGAGGTAACTAACTATGGCTACACCTTC. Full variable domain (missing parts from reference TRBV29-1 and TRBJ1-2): SAVISQKPSRDICQRGTSLTIQCQVDSQVTMMFWYRQQPGQSLTLIATANQGSEATYESGFVIDKFPISRPNLTFSTLTVSNMSPEDSSIYLCSVPTTEGEVTNYGYTFGSGTRLTVV.

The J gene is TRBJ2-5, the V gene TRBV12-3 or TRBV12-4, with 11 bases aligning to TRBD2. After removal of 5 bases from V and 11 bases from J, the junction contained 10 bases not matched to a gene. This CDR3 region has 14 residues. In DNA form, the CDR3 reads TGTGCCAGCAGTCCCGGGACTAGCGGAAGGGAGCAGTACTTC. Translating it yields CASSPGTSGREQYF.

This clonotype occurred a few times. CDR3 amino acids: CAISEKETQYF. CDR3 bases: TGTGCCATCAGTGAAAAAGAGACCCAGTACTTC. J is TRBJ2-5 and V is TRBV10-3; no clear D gene. Trimming cost V 3 bases and J 3 bases, with 2 bases left between them. CDR3 length equals 11 residues. Germline assignment: CDR1 ENHRY and CDR2 SYGVKD.

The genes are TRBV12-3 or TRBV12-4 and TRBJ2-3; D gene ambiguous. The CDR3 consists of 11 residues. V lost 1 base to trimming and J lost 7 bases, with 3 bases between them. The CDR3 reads CASSLDNTQYF. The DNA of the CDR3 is TGTGCCAGCAGTTTAGATAATACGCAGTATTTT.

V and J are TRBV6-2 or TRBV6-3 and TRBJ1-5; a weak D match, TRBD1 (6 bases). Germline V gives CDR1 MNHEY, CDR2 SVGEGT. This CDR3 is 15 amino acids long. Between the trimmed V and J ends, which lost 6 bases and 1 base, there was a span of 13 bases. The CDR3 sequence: CASRPQGLSNQPQHF. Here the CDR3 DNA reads TGTGCCAGCAGGCCTCAGGGGTTAAGCAATCAGCCCCAGCATTTT.

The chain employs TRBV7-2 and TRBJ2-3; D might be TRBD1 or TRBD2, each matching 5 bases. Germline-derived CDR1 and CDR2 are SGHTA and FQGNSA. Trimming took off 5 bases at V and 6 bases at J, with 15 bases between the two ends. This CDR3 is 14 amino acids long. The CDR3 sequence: CASSPGAAGDTQYF. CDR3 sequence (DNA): TGTGCCAGCAGCCCCGGGGCCGCCGGGGATACGCAGTATTTT.

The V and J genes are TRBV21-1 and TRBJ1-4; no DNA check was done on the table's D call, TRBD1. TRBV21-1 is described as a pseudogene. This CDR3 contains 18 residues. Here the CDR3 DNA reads TGTGCCAGCAGCAAAGATTCGCATGTGGGGGCCAAGTATGAAAAACTGTTTTTT. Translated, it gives CASSKDSHVGAKYEKLFF.

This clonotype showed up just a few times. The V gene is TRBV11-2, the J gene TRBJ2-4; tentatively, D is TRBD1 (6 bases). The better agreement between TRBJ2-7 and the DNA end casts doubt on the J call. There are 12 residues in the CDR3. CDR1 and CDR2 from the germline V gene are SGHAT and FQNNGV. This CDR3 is CASSHMTGEQYF. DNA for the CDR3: TGTGCCAGCAGCCACATGACAGGCGAGCAGTACTTC.

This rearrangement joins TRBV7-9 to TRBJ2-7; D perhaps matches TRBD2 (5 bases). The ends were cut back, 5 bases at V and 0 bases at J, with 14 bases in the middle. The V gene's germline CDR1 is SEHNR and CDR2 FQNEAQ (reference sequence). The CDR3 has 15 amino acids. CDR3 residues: CASSLAGRPSYEQYF. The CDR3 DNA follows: TGTGCCAGCAGCCTGGCGGGCAGGCCCTCCTACGAGCAGTACTTC.

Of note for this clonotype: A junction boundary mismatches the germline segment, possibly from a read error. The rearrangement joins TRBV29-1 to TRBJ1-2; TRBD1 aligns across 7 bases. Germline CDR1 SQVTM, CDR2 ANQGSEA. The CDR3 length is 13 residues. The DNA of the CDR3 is TGCAGCGTTCAAGACAGGGCCGTCTATGGCTACACCTTC. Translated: CSVQDRAVYGYTF. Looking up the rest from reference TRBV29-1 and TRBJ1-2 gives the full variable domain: SAVISQKPSRDICQRGTSLTIQCQVDSQVTMMFWYRQQPGQSLTLIATANQGSEATYESGFVIDKFPISRPNLTFSTLTVSNMSPEDSSIYLCSVQDRAVYGYTFGSGTRLTVV.

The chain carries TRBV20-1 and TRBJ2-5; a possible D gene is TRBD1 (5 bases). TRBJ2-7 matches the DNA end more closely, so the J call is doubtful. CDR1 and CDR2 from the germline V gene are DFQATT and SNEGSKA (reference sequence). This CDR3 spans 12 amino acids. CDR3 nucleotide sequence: TGCAGTGCTGAGACCGGCAGGGCCGAGCAGTACTTC. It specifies CSAETGRAEQYF.

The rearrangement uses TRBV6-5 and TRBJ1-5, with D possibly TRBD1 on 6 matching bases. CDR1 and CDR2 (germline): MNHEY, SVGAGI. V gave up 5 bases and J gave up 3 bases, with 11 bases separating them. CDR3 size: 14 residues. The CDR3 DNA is TGTGCCAGCAGTCGCGGACAGACCAATCAGCCCCAGCATTTT. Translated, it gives CASSRGQTNQPQHF.

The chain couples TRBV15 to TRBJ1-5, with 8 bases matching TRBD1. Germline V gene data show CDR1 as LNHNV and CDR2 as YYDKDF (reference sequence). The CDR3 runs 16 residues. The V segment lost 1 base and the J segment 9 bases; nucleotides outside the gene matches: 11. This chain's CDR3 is CATSRAAGQVSAPQHF. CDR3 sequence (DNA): TGTGCCACCAGCAGAGCTGCGGGACAGGTGTCAGCGCCCCAGCATTTT.

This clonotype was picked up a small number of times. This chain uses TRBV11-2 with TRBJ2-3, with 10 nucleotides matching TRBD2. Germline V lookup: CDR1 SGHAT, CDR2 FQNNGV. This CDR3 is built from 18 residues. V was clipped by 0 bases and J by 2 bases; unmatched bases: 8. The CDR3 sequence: CASSLDTGTSDPTDTQYF. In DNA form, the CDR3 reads TGTGCCAGCAGCTTAGATACCGGGACTAGCGACCCCACAGATACGCAGTATTTT.

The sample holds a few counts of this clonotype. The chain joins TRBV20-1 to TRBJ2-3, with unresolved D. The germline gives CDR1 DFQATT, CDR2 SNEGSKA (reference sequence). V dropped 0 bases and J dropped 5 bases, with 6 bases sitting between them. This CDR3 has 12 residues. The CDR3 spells CSARESLDTQYF. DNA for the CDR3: TGCAGTGCTAGAGAGTCATTAGATACGCAGTATTTT.

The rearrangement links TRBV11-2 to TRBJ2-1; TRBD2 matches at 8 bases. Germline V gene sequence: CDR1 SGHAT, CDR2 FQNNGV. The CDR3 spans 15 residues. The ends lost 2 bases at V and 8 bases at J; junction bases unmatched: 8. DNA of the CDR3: TGTGCCAGCAGCTTAACGGGAGGGCCGGTGGATGAGCAGTTCTTC. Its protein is CASSLTGGPVDEQFF.

The CDR3 sequence: CSARDVRRSSYEQYF. For the CDR3, the DNA is TGCAGTGCTAGAGATGTAAGGCGGAGCTCCTACGAGCAGTACTTC. The V and J genes are TRBV20-1 and TRBJ2-7; D is unclear. V was trimmed by 0 bases and J by 0 bases, leaving 12 bases between them. This CDR3 has 15 residues. Germline V CDR1 and CDR2: DFQATT, SNEGSKA (reference sequence).

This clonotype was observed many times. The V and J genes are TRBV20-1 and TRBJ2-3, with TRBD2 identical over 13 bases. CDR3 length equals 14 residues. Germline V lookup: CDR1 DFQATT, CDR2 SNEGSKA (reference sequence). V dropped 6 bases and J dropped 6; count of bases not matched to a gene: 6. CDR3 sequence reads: CSAPGLAGRDTQYF. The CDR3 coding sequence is TGCAGTGCCCCGGGACTAGCGGGGAGGGATACGCAGTATTTT.

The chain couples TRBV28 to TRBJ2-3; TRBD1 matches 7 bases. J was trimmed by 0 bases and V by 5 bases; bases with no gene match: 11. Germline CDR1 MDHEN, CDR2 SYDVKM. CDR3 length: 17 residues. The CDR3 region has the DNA TGTGCCAGCAGTGTCGAAGTCCCGGGACAGAGCACAGATACGCAGTATTTT. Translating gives CASSVEVPGQSTDTQYF.

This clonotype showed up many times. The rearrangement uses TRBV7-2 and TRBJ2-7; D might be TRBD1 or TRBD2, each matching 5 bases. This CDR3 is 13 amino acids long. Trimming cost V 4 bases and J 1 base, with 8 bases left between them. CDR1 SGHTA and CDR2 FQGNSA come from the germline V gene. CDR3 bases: TGTGCCAGCAGCTGGGACGGTTCCTACGAGCAGTACTTC. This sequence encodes CASSWDGSYEQYF.

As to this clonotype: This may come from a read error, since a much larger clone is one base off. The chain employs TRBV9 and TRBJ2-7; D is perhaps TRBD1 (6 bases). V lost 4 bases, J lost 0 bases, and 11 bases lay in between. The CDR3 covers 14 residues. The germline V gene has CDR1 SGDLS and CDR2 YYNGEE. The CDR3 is CASSPHRDSYEQYF. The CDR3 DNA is TGTGCCAGCAGCCCCCACAGGGACTCCTACGAGCAGTACTTC. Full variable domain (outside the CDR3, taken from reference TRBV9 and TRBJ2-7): DSGVTQTPKHLITATGQRVTLRCSPRSGDLSVYWYQQSLDQGLQFLIQYYNGEERAKGNILERFSAQQFPDLHSELNLSSLELGDSALYFCASSPHRDSYEQYFGPGTRLTVT.

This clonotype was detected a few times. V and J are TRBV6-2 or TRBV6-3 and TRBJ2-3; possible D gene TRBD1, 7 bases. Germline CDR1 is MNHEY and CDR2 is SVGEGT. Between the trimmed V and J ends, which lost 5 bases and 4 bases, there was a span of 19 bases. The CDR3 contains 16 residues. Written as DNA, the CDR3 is TGTGCCAGCAGTATTGCCCGACAGGGAGGAGCAGATACGCAGTATTTT. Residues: CASSIARQGGADTQYF.

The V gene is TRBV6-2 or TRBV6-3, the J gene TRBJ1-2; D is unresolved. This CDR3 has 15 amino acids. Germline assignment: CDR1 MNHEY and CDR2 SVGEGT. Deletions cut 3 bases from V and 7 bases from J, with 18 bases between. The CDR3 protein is CASSYEAMLTPGYTF. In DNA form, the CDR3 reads TGTGCCAGCAGTTATGAGGCGATGTTGACTCCTGGCTACACCTTC.

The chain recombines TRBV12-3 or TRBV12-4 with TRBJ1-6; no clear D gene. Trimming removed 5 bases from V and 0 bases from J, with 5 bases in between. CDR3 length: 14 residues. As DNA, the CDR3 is TGTGCCAGCAGTCAGAGCTCCTATAATTCACCCCTCCACTTT. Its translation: CASSQSSYNSPLHF.

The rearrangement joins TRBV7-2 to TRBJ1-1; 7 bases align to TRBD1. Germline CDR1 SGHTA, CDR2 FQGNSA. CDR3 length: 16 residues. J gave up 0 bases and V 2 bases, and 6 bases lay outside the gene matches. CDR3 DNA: TGTGCCAGCAGCTTAATCCCCGGGACAGTGAACACTGAAGCTTTCTTT. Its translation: CASSLIPGTVNTEAFF.